What follows describes a single T cell receptor beta chain. Its antigen is undetermined. This sample is drawn from a study of T cell responses to AZD1222 COVID-19 vaccine. Study outcomes and limitations: Repertoire sampling happened only post peak T cell response. Regions 160-218 and 743-854 dominated among vaccine-associated CD4 TCRs spanning spike. Baseline serostatus was positive in only six AZD1222 recipients.

The CDR3 spans 13 residues. Germline assignment: CDR1 MNHEY and CDR2 SVGAGI. V was pared by 5 bases and J by 8 bases, with 15 bases between. TCRdb keeps only in-frame clones here, not all; method: immunoSEQ multiplex PCR. Of more than 150,000 clones listed, roughly nine tenths were seen once; the top ten hold around 3.7%. V gene TRBV6-5 combines with J gene TRBJ1-2; D might be TRBD1 (5 bases). Source: peripheral blood, taken 28 days after the second AZD1222 dose. This sequence originates from an adult who received the AZD1222 COVID-19 vaccine. CDR3 sequence reads: CASSKTSGPGYTF. CDR3 nucleotides: TGTGCCAGCAGTAAGACCTCAGGGCCAGGCTACACCTTC.